This entry is about one TCR beta chain. Its specific antigen is unknown. Base qualities are not at hand, and no much larger clone is one base apart. CDR1 and CDR2 (SEHNR, FQNEAQ) derive from the germline V gene (reference sequence). The CDR3, cysteine through phenylalanine, is 13 amino acids long. The only DNA kept is the CDR3, 39 bases in frame from the first base. V and J lose 3 bases and 5 bases, and a span of 5 bases separates them. The cohort consisted of 600 or so healthy bone marrow donors. At the time of sampling, every cohort member was nominally healthy, though immune exposures that went unrecorded were likely present. The donor tested CMV seronegative and was one of the 352 seronegative cohort members. A peripheral blood sample was collected from each donor, and TCR beta sequencing was performed on peripheral blood mononuclear cells. The Qiagen DNeasy Blood Extraction Kit was used to extract genomic DNA from the blood cell samples.

These data come from a study of cytomegalovirus exposure and HLA in healthy donors (TCRdb year 2017). Study-wide context: In an earlier analysis of roughly 500 of the donors, less than 350 Gb of sequence data and 100 million or so unique TCR beta sequences from 150 million to 200 million T cells were reported. An early release that covered more than 550 HLA-typed donors contained approximately 290 gigabases of sequencing data and 75 million to 100 million unique TCR sequences. Of the 300 to 450 genotyped donors, over 70% fell in the genetic ancestry cluster associated with self-reported Caucasian donors. The aim of the study was to test whether cataloging public T cell receptors could identify signatures of past pathogen exposure. Using immunosequencing, the study profiled T cell repertoires from fewer than 700 subjects and related those repertoires to cytomegalovirus serostatus. Besides the first cohort of approximately 710 subjects, a separate validation cohort made up of over 95 different subjects was used. High-throughput TCR immunosequencing, statistical association of individual TCRs with disease status, and machine learning were combined to predict cytomegalovirus infection status. A later analysis re-analyzed previously published TCR beta repertoires from about 730 donors and added high-resolution HLA genotyping to study TCR occurrence patterns. Rather than drawing on any new phenotypic data, the later analysis identified candidate immune exposures from TCR beta sequences and the way those sequences occurred across donors. An earlier analysis of 500 to 750 of the donors applied high-throughput TCR beta sequencing to assess whether each TCR beta V gene segment acted as functional or pseudogenic. Alongside the repertoire data, information on donor age, sex, ethnicity and CMV serostatus was compiled. A later genetic analysis took genome-wide SNP genotypes for about 65% of the 666 donors and used that subset as a discovery cohort. All discovery cohort repertoires had been generated using a single sequencing platform. HLA typing covered class I and class II loci at four-digit resolution. The number of donors typed differed by locus, with roughly 620-630 for A, B, C, DRB1 and DQB1, around 500 for DQA1, 600 to 610 for DPA1, and around 450 for DPB1. About five DR-DQ haplotypes were treated as single units for association and clustering because of strong linkage in the cohort. Among some 400 genotyped donors of the cohort, an average of roughly 230,000 unique TCR beta nucleotide sequences was sequenced per donor, of which about 18% were non-productive.

The study at large found these results: V-gene and J-gene trimming of TCR beta chains was associated with a missense DCLRE1C variant in a later genetic analysis, and the association was replicated in an independent cohort. In a later analysis, HLA-associated TCR beta chains showed more clonal expansion and lower generation probabilities than non-associated chains that were equally common. The authors suggested that the approach could potentially be generalized to other disease states and immunological phenotypes. A later genetic analysis reported fewer N-insertions in productive TCRs among donors in an Asian-associated ancestry cluster than the approximately 670-donor mean. Most TCR sequences were observed very rarely across donors, whereas some public TCRs were present in many individuals. Strong co-occurrence of HLA alleles, especially DR and DQ, made assigning TCR associations to individual alleles difficult. According to a later analysis, parvovirus B19, influenza, CMV and Epstein-Barr virus appeared linked to several top co-occurrence clusters. The study gave a list of about 170 TCR beta chains associated with cytomegalovirus. The cohort was sequenced for TCR beta chains only, and without alpha or paired-chain data the features that could be detected were limited. In vitro tests confirmed that a few of the cytomegalovirus-associated TCR beta chains recognize cytomegalovirus antigens. For the cohort, immune exposure information was limited to CMV serostatus. A further reported finding was that TCR beta sequences accurately predicted the HLA-A and HLA-B alleles for most subjects in the first cohort. A cluster of highly shared sequence variants was judged likely to be a technical artifact of the sequencing pipeline. Linkage disequilibrium might explain the correlated functional status among segregating V segments, but an unknown experimental factor could not be excluded. In a later analysis, most CMV-associated TCR beta chains were found to appear HLA-restricted, with HLA associations seemingly driven largely by CMV exposure. Sequencing depth was assumed to be roughly uniform across donors in the presence/absence analyses, though that assumption may not hold. Some IMGT-functional V segments, including TRBV6-2 and TRBV6-3, could not be distinguished by the 87-base-pair reads and were therefore excluded. A later analysis associated some 17,000 TCR beta sequences with specific HLA alleles at a false discovery rate of 0.05. According to a later analysis, TCR association rates differed among HLA loci, with DRB1 alleles showing the most associated TCRs and HLA-C alleles showing the fewest. Over 15 rarely observed V segments, including chromosome 9 orphons, were excluded from the earlier analysis of several hundred of the donors because counts were too low. Cytomegalovirus status was reported to be diagnosed by the classifier with high specificity and sensitivity in both the original and validation cohorts. HLA typing was unavailable for some donors at each locus, so association tests used only the typed subset. In an earlier analysis of fewer than 750 of the donors, most TCR beta V segments were observed in productive rearrangements about 87% or about 30% of the time, broadly matching IMGT annotations.

Library creation used the immunoSEQ multiplex PCR assay. For the multiplex PCR, a mixture combining 60 forward primers for TCR Vbeta segments and 13 reverse primers for TCR Jbeta segments was used. Amplification of the CDR3 region of rearranged TCR beta genes was performed with a multiplex PCR assay on genomic DNA. The amplified TCR beta libraries were sequenced on the Illumina HiSeq System as 87-base-pair reads. Concerning the study's data processing: In a later analysis, tens of millions of unique TCR beta chains were counted across the 500 to 850 repertoires, and around 10 million of these chains were shared by at least two donors. Raw reads were error-corrected and collapsed into unique sequences by a nearest-neighbor algorithm in which closely related sequences were merged to remove PCR and sequencing errors. CDR3 sequences were aligned to IMGT reference sequences to assign V, D and J gene segments. For a sequence to be retained, at least a six-nucleotide match to both a V gene segment and a J gene segment was required. Rearrangements were called productive when the CDR3 lacked stop codons and stayed in frame with V and J; all others were non-productive. CDR3 was defined according to IMGT convention as the region running from the second conserved V-encoded cysteine to the conserved J-encoded phenylalanine. The earlier analysis of roughly 590 of the donors excluded any sequence lacking an unambiguous match to a single V gene segment. An earlier analysis of 550 to 650 of the donors classified V segments as functional when productive rearrangements were above 56.7% and as segregating when the standard deviation between donors was above 5%. A statistical classification framework was developed to diagnose cytomegalovirus status using the catalog of TCR beta chain sequences. V and J gene assignment, in a later analysis, came from comparing TCR nucleotide sequences with IMGT/GENE-DB human TR gene sequences. In a later analysis, CDR3 sequences and most-parsimonious VDJ recombination scenarios were assigned using the TCRdist pipeline. In a later analysis, each TCR beta chain was defined by its CDR3 amino acid sequence together with its V-gene family, and reads without a unique V-gene family were excluded. In a later analysis, nearly 600 highly shared, low-generation-probability nucleotide sequences were removed to address suspected cross-contamination and a sequencing artifact. In a later analysis, a clonal expansion index for each public chain was calculated from normalized within-repertoire ranks of inferred template counts. Generation probabilities in a later analysis came from a VDJ recombination model fitted to out-of-frame rearrangements, and those results were checked against IGoR. A later analysis scored TCR-TCR, TCR-HLA and TCR-CMV co-occurrence with hypergeometric tests, applying a repertoire-size bias correction to TCR pairs. False discovery rates were estimated in a later analysis by permuting HLA or CMV assignments 20 times. A later analysis grouped co-occurring TCRs with DBSCAN, adding TCRdist sequence similarity when clustering within HLA-allele-positive subsets. For co-occurrence clustering, repertoires with fewer than 30,000 or more than 120,000 public chains were excluded, along with 4 to 6 repertoires with anomalous nucleotide sharing. This is the immuneACCESS table as TCRdb keeps it, with only in-frame sequences that have V and J called. A part of the clones is gone; compared with another copy, unresolved V genes explain less than half, and the rest is unexplained. V and J calls and clone size are those listed in that table; D and trimming were worked out from the DNA. The table for this sample lists tens of thousands of clones; around 85% of them were counted only once. Jointly, the top ten make up approximately 2.8% of the sample.

Source material: PBMCs. The TCR sequence derives from a man aged 30 to 45 in good health and CMV-seronegative. The sequence joins TRBV7-9 to TRBJ1-6; the D gene cannot be named for sure. The CDR3 region has the sequence CASSLGHNSPLHF. The DNA sequence is given as TGTGCCAGCAGCTTGGGCCATAATTCACCCCTCCACTTT.